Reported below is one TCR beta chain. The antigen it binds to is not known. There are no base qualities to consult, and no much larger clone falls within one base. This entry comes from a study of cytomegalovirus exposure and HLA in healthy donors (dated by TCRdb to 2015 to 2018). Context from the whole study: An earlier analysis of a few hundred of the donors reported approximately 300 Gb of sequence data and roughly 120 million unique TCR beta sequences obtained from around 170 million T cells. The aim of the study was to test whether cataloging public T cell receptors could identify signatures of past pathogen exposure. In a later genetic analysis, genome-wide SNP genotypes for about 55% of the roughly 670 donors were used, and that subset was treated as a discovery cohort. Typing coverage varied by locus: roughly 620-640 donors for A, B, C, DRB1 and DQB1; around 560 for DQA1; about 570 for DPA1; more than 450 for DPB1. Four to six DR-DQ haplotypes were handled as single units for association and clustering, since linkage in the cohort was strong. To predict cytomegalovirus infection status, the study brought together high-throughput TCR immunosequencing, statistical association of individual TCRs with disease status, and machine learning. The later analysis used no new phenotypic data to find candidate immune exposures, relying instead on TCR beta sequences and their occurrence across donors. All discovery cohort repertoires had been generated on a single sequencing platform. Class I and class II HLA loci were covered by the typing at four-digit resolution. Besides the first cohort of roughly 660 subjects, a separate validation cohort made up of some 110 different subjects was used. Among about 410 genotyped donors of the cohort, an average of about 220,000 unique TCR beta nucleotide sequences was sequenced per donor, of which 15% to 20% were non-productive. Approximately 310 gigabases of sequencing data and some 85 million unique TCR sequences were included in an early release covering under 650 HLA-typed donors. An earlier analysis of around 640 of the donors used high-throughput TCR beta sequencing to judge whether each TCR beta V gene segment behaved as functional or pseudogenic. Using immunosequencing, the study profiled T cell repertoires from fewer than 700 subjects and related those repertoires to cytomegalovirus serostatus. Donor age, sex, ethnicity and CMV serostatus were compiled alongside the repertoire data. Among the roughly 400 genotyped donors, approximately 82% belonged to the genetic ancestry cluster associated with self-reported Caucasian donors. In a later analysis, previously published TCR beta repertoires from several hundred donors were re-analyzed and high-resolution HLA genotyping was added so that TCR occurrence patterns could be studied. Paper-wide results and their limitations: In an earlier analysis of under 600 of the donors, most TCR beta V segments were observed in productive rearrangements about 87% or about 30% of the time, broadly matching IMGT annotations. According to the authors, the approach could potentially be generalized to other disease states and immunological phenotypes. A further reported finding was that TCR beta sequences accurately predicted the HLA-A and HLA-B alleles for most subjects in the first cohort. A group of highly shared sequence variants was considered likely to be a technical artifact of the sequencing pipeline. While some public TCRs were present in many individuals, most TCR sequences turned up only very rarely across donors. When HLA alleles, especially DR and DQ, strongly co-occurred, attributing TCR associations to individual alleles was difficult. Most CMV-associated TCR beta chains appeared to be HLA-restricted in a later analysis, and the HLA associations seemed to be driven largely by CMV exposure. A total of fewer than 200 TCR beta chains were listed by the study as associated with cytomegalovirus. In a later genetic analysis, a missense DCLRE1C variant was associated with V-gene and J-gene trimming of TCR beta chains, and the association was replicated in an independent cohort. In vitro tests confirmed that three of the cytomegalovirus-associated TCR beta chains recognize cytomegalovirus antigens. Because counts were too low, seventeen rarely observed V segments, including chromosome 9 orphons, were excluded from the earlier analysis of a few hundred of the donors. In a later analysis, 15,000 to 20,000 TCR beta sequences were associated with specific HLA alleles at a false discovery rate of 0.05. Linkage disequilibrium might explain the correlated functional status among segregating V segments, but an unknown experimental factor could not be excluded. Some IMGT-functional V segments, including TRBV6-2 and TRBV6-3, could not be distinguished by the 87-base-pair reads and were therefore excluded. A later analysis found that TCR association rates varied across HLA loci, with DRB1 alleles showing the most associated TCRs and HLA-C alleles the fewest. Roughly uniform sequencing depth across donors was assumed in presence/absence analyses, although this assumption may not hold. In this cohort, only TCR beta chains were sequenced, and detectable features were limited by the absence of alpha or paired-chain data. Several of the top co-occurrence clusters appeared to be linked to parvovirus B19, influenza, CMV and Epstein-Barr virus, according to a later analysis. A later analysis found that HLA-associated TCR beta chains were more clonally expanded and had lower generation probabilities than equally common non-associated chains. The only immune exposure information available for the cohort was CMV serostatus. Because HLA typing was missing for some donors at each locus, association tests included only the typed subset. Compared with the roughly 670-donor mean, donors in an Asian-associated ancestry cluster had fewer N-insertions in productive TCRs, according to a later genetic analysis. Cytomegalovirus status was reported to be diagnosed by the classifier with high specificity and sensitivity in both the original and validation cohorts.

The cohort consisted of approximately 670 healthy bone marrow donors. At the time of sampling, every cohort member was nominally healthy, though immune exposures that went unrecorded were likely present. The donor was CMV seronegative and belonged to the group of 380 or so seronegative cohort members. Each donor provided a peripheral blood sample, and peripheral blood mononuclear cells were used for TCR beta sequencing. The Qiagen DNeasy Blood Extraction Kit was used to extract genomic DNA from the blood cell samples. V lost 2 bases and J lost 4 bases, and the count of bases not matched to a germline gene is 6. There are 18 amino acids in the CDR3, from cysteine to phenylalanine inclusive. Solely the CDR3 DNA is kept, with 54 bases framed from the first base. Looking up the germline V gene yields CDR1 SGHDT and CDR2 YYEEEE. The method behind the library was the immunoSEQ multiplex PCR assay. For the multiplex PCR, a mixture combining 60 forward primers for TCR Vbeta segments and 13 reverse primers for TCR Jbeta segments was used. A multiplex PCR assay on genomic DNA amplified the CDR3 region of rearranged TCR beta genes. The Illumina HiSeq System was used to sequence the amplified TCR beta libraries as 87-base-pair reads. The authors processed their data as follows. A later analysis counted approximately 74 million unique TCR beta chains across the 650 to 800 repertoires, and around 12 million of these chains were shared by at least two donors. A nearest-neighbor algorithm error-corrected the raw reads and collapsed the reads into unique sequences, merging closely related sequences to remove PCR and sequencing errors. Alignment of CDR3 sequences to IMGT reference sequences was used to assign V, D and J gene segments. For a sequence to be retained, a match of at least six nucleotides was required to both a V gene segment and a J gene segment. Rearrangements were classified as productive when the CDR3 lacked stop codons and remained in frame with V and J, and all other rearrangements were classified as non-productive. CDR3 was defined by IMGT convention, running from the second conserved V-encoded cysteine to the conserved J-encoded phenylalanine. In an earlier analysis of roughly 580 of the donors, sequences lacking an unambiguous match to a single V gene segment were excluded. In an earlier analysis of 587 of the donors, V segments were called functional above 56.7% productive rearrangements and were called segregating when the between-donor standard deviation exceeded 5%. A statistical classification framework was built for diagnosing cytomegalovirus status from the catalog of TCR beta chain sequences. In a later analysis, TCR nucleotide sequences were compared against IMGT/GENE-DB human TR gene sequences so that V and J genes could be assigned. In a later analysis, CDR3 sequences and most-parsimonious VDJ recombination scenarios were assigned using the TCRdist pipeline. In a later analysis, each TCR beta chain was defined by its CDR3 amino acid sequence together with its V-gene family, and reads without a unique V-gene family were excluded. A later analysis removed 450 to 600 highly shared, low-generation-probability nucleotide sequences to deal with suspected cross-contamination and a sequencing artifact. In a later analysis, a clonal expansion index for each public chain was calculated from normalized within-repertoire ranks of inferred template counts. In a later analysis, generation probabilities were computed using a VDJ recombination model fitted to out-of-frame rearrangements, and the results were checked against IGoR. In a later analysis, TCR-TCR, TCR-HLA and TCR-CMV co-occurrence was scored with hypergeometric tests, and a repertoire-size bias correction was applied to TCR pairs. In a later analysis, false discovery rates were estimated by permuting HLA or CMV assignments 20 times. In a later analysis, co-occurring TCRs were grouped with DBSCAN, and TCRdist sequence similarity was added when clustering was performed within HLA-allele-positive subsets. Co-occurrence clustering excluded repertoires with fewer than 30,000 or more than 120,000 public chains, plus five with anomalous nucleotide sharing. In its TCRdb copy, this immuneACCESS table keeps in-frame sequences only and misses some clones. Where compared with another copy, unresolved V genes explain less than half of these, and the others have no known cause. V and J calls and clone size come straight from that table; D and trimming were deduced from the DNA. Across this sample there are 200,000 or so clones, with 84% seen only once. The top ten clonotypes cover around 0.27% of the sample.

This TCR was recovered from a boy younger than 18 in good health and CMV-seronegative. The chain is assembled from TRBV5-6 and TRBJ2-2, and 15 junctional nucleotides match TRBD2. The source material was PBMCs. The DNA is TGTGCCAGCAGCTTAGGACTAGCGGGAGGGCCGGTCACCGGGGAGCTGTTTTTT. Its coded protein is CASSLGLAGGPVTGELFF.